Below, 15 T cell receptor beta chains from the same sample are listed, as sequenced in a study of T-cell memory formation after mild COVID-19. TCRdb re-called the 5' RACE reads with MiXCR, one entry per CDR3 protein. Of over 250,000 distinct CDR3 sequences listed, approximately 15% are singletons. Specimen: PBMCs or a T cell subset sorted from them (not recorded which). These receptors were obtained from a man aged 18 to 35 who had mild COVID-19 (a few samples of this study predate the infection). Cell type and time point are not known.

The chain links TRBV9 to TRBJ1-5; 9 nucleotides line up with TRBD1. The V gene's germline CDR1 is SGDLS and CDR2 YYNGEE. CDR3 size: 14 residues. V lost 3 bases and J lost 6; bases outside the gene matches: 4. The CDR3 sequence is CASSAGQGGQPQHF. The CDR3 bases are TGTGCCAGCAGCGCGGGACAGGGTGGTCAGCCCCAGCATTTT.

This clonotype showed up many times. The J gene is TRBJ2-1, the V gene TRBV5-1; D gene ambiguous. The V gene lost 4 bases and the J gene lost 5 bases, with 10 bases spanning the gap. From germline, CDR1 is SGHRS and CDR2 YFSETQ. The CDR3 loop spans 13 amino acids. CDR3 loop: CASSPDPNNEQFF. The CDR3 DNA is TGCGCCAGCAGCCCGGACCCAAACAATGAGCAGTTCTTC.

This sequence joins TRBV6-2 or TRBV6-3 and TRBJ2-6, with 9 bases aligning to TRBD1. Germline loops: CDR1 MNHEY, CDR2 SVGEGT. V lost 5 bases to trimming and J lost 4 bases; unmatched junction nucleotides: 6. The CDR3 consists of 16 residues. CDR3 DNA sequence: TGTGCCAGCAGTACCACAGGGGGCTCCGGGGCCAACGTCCTGACTTTC. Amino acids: CASSTTGGSGANVLTF.

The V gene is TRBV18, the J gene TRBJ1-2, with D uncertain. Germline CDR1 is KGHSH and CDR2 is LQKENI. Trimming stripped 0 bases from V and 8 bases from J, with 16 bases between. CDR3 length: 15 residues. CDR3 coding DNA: TGTGCCAGCTCACCACCTGCGGGCAAGCGGGCAGGCTACACCTTC. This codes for CASSPPAGKRAGYTF.

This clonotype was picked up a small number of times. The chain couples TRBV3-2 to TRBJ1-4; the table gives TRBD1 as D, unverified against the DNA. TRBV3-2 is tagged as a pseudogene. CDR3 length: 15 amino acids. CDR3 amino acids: CASSSRTGGGEKLFF. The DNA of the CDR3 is TGTGCCAGCAGCTCTCGGACAGGGGGTGGTGAAAAACTGTTTTTT.

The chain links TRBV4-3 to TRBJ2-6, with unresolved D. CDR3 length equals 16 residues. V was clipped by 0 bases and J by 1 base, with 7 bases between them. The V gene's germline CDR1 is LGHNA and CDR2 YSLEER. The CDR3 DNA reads TGCGCCAGCAGCCAAGATCGGCCATCTGGGGCCAACGTCCTGACTTTC. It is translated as CASSQDRPSGANVLTF.

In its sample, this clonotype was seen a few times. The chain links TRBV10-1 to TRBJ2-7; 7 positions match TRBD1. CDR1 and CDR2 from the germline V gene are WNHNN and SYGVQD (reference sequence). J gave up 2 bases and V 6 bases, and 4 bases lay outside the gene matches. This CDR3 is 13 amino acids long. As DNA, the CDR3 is TGCGCCAGCAGCCGGGACAGCCCCTACGAGCAGTACTTC. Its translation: CASSRDSPYEQYF.

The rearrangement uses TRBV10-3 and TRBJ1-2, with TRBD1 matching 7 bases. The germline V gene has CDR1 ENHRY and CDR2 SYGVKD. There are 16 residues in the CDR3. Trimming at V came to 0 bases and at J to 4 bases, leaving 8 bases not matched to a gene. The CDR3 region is CAISESKQGIGYGYTF. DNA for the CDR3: TGTGCCATCAGTGAGTCGAAACAGGGGATCGGCTATGGCTACACCTTC.

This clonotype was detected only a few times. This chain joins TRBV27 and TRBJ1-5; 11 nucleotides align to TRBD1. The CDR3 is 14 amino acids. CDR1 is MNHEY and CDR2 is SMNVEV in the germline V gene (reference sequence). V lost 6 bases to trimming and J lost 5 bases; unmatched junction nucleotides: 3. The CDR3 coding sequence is TGTGCCAGCAGGGACAGGGGGCTTGATCAGCCCCAGCATTTT. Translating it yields CASRDRGLDQPQHF.

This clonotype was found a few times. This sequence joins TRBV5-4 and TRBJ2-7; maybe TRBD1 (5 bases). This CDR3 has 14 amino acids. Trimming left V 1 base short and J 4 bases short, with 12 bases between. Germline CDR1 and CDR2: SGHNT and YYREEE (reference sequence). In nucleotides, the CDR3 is TGTGCCAGCAGCTTGCGACCCCCAGGGTACGAGCAGTACTTC. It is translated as CASSLRPPGYEQYF.

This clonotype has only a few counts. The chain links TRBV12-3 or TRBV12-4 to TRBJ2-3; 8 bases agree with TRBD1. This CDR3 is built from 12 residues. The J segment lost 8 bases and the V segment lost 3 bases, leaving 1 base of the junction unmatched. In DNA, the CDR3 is TGTGCCAGCAGTTTGGACAGGGTTACGCAGTATTTT. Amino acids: CASSLDRVTQYF.

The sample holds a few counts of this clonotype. CDR3: CASSSRRTQYF. The CDR3 DNA is TGTGCCAGCAGCTCCCGCCGGACCCAGTACTTC. This sequence joins TRBV11-2 and TRBJ2-5, with no clear D. Germline CDR1 SGHAT, CDR2 FQNNGV. V was clipped by 4 bases and J by 7 bases, with 7 bases between them. This CDR3 is 11 amino acids long.

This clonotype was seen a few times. In DNA, the CDR3 is TGTGCCACCAGTGATGGTTCCGGGACACCCCAAGAGACCCAGTACTTC. Its protein product is CATSDGSGTPQETQYF. V and J are TRBV24-1 and TRBJ2-5; D perhaps matches TRBD1 (6 bases). Per germline, CDR1 KGHDR and CDR2 SFDVKD. Deletions cut 3 bases from V and 1 base from J, with 14 bases between. This CDR3 is built from 16 residues.

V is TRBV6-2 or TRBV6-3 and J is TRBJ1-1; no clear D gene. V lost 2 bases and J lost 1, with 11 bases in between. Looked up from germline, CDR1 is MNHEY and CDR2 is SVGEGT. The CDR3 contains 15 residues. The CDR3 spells CASSYPLDGNTEAFF. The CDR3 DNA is TGTGCCAGCAGTTACCCACTGGACGGGAACACTGAAGCTTTCTTT.

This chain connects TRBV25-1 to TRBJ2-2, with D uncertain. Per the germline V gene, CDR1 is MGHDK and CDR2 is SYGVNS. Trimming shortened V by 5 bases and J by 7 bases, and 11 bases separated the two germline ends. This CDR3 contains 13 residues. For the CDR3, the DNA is TGTGCCAGCAGTTCTACTCCAAACGGGGAGCTGTTTTTT. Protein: CASSSTPNGELFF.